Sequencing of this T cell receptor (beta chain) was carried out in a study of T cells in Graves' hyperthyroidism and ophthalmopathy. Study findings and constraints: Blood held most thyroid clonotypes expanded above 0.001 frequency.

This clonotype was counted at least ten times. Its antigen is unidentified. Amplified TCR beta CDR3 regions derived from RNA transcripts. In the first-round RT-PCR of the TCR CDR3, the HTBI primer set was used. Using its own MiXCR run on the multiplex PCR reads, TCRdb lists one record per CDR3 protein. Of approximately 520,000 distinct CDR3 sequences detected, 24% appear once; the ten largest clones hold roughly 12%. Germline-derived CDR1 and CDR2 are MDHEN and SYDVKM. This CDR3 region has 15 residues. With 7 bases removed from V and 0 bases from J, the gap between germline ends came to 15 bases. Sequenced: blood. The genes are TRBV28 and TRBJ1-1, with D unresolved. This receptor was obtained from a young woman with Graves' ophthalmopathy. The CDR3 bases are TGTGCCAGCACCGCCCGGACCGCTTTGAACACTGAAGCTTTCTTT. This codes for CASTARTALNTEAFF.